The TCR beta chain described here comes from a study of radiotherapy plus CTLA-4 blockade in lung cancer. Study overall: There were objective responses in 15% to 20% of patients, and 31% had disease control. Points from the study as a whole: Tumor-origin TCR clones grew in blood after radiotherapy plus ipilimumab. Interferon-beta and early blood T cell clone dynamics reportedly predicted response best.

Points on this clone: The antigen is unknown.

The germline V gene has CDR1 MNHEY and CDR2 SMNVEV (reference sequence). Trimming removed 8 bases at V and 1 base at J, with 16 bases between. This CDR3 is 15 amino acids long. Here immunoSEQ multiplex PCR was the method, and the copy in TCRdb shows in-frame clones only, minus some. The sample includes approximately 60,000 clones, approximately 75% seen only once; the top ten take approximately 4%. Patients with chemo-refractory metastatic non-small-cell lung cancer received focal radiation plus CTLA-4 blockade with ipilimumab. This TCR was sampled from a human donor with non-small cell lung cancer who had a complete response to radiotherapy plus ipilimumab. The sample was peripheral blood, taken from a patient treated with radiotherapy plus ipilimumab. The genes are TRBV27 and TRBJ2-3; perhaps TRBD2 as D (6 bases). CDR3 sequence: CASAPRGTRTDTQYF. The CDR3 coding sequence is TGTGCCAGCGCCCCCCGGGGGACCCGCACAGATACGCAGTATTTT.